This T cell receptor beta chain was profiled in a study of OX40 agonist ivuxolimab in advanced cancers. As for the study in general: Patients received ivuxolimab, an intravenous treatment, every 2 weeks at 0.01 to 10 mg/kg.

Samples were taken at baseline and on day 1 of cycles 4 and 7. Of note for this clone: Its antigen is unknown.

Broader study findings: Near-lowest levels of clonal expansion characterized partial responders at 0.1-3.0 mg/kg.

Generated by immunoSEQ multiplex PCR, the TCRdb table keeps only in-frame clones and is missing some. The data contain 75,000 to 100,000 clones, 70% to 85% of them singletons. Specimen: CD4+ or CD8+ T cells sorted from blood, collected in a trial of the OX40 agonist ivuxolimab. The sequence derives from an adult with an advanced solid tumor such as melanoma, head and neck, liver or kidney cancer.

CDR3 loop: CASSATGFDTEAFF. In nucleotides, the CDR3 is TGTGCCAGTAGTGCGACAGGGTTCGACACTGAAGCTTTCTTT. This chain connects TRBV19 to TRBJ1-1, with 7 bases aligning to TRBD1. From germline, CDR1 is LNHDA and CDR2 SQIVND (reference sequence). The V segment lost 5 bases and the J segment 3 bases; nucleotides outside the gene matches: 6. CDR3 length: 14 amino acids.